This T cell receptor (beta chain) is from a study of beta chain features in type 1 diabetes. For the study at large: Age, gender and cell yields were similar between patients and healthy donors.

V was clipped by 2 bases and J by 2 bases; unmatched bases: 2. The CDR3 has 14 residues. Germline V CDR1 and CDR2: SGHRS, YFSETQ. About this clone: Its cognate antigen is unknown. Other DNA sequences of this sample code for an identical CDR3.

Points from the study as a whole: Shortening of TCRB CDR3s, moderate but significant, appeared in all four CD4+ subsets of Type 1 diabetes patients. Compared with healthy donors, patients appeared to share more similar naive, central memory and regulatory TCRB repertoires.

Reverse transcribing all isolated RNA meant expressed TCRB transcripts were sequenced. Sequenced by immunoSEQ multiplex PCR; TCRdb stores in-frame clones only, minus some. The sample consists of roughly 700,000 clones, 13% of them appearing once. This chain joins TRBV5-1 and TRBJ1-1; 8 bases are shared with TRBD1. The TCR comes from a man younger than 35 with type 1 diabetes. Specimen: naive CD4+ T cells from blood. DNA of the CDR3: TGCGCCAGCAGCTTCCAGGGGGCTAACACTGAAGCTTTCTTT. Amino acid sequence: CASSFQGANTEAFF.